The entry below gives a single T cell receptor (beta chain) sequence along with its context. This sample stems from a study of T-cell reconstitution after alpha-beta-depleted transplantation in children. Unique molecular identifiers were incorporated during preparation of the TCRbeta library. TCRdb recomputed calls from the PCR reads with MiXCR, one row per CDR3 protein. This sample has hundreds of thousands of distinct CDR3 sequences; 12% occur once, and the top ten carry around 5.6%. CDR1 and CDR2 (germline): MNHEY, SVGAGI. The V end was cut by 0 bases, the J end by 3 bases, with 7 bases between. This CDR3 spans 14 amino acids.

The chain links TRBV6-5 to TRBJ2-3; D remains unclear. The receptor was derived from a human donor who donated a stem cell graft to a child with combined immunodeficiency. The source was PBMCs from the stem cell graft donor, collected from the stem cell graft. CDR3 nucleotide sequence: TGTGCCAGCAGTTACTCTAGCAAGACAGATACGCAGTATTTT. The encoded protein is CASSYSSKTDTQYF.